Below are 17 T cell receptor beta chains sequenced from a single sample in a study of follicular helper T cells after annual influenza vaccination. Time point here: 2013-2014 season, 7 days after vaccination. Sequencing was performed with immunoSEQ multiplex PCR; in TCRdb, only in-frame clones are kept and a portion is missing. The sample carries several hundred clones, 80% to 90% recorded once. The sequences come from CXCR5+ CD38+ circulating T follicular helper cells from blood, collected 7 days after influenza vaccination. This sample's subset: circulating Tfh, non-naive CD4+CXCR5+PD-1+ (ICOS+CD38+ or ICOS-CD38-). The receptors come from an adult who received the influenza vaccine.

The count of this clone is one. V gene TRBV5-8 combines with J gene TRBJ1-2; 12 nucleotides line up with TRBD1. This CDR3 is built from 17 residues. Germline loops: CDR1 SGHTS, CDR2 YDEGEE. Unmatched junction bases numbered 16, after V lost 5 bases and J lost 8 bases. This CDR3 reads CASRPTGTGGYVKGYTF. CDR3 DNA sequence: TGTGCCAGCAGACCGACCGGGACAGGGGGCTATGTGAAGGGCTACACCTTC.

Points on this clone: Within the sample, other DNA sequences also encode this same CDR3. The genes are TRBV7-6 and TRBJ2-3; TRBD2 is a possible D gene (6 bases). CDR3 size: 15 residues. CDR1 and CDR2 from the germline V gene are SGHVS and FNYEAQ. V was pared by 4 bases and J by 5 bases, with 16 bases between. CDR3 nucleotides: TGTGCCAGCAGCTCCTCCGGGACTGGAGGAGATACGCAGTATTTT. Its protein product is CASSSSGTGGDTQYF. Full variable domain (missing parts from reference TRBV7-6 and TRBJ2-3): GAGVSQSPRYKVTKRGQDVALRCDPISGHVSLYWYRQALGQGPEFLTYFNYEAQQDKSGLPNDRFSAERPEGSISTLTIQRTEQRDSAMYRCASSSSGTGGDTQYFGPGTRLTVL.

This clone was seen once. This sequence joins TRBV27 and TRBJ1-1, with no clear D. CDR1 and CDR2 from the germline V gene are MNHEY and SMNVEV (reference sequence). This CDR3 is 15 amino acids long. V was cut by 1 base and J by 7 bases, with 16 bases left in between. The DNA of the CDR3 is TGTGCCAGCAGTTTATTCCCGATCCGGGGTGGTGAAGCTTTCTTT. It yields the protein CASSLFPIRGGEAFF.

The CDR3 sequence is CASKRAPGTEAFF. CDR3 nucleotides: TGTGCCAGCAAGCGGGCCCCGGGAACTGAAGCTTTCTTT. This rearrangement joins TRBV2 to TRBJ1-1; D remains ambiguous. This CDR3 spans 13 amino acids. V shed 7 bases and J shed 5 bases, with 14 bases lying between them. Germline CDR1 reads SNHLY; CDR2 reads FYNNEI.

This clone has only a few counts. J is TRBJ2-3 and V is TRBV11-2; D is unresolved. Germline CDR1 SGHAT, CDR2 FQNNGV. CDR3 length: 13 residues. V was cut by 1 base and J by 4 bases, with 6 bases left in between. The CDR3 sequence is CASSLGRSDTQYF. The CDR3 nucleotides read TGTGCCAGCAGCTTAGGTAGATCAGATACGCAGTATTTT.

This chain connects TRBV5-1 to TRBJ2-1, with 8 positions matching TRBD2. Germline V gene lookup returns CDR1 SGHRS and CDR2 YFSETQ. The ends lost 0 bases at V and 9 bases at J; junction bases unmatched: 11. The CDR3 length is 16 residues. As DNA, the CDR3 is TGCGCCAGCAGCTTGGATTATGTCGGGGGGGCTCGTGAGCAGTTCTTC. As protein: CASSLDYVGGAREQFF.

The chain recombines TRBV2 with TRBJ2-1, with 10 positions matching TRBD2. Germline CDR1 reads SNHLY; CDR2 reads FYNNEI. The CDR3 runs 14 residues. Unmatched junction bases numbered 1, after V lost 4 bases and J lost 4 bases. The CDR3 bases are TGTGCCAGCAGTGCACTAGCGGGATACAATGAGCAGTTCTTC. Protein product: CASSALAGYNEQFF.

This sequence joins TRBV30 and TRBJ2-2, with TRBD2 as a possible D gene (6 bases). Germline V CDR1 and CDR2: GTSNPN, SVGIG (reference sequence). V was clipped by 4 bases and J by 7 bases, with 13 bases between them. The CDR3 consists of 13 residues. The CDR3, as DNA: TGTGCCTGGAATCGGGGGATTAGCGGGGAGCTGTTTTTT. This sequence encodes CAWNRGISGELFF.

The rearrangement joins TRBV10-3 to TRBJ2-1; weak D call: TRBD2 (6 bases). Germline V gene sequence: CDR1 ENHRY, CDR2 SYGVKD. Trimming took 5 bases from V and 9 from J, leaving 8 bases between them. There are 11 residues in the CDR3. The CDR3 reads CAISILAEQFF. CDR3 DNA: TGTGCCATCAGTATACTAGCTGAGCAGTTCTTC.

The rearrangement links TRBV2 to TRBJ2-7; 9 positions match TRBD1. The CDR3 runs to 15 residues. Germline V gives CDR1 SNHLY, CDR2 FYNNEI. Trimming cost V 6 bases and J 3 bases; bases outside gene matches: 9. The CDR3 DNA reads as TGTGCCAGCAGGGATGGACAGGGGATGTTCTACGAGCAGTACTTC. This sequence encodes CASRDGQGMFYEQYF.

This clone has only a few counts. This chain uses TRBV6-6 with TRBJ1-3, with a tentative D call TRBD1 (5 bases). Looked up from germline, CDR1 is MNHNY and CDR2 is SVGAGI (reference sequence). Trimming removed 6 bases at V and 1 base at J, with 7 bases between. The CDR3 spans 13 residues. The CDR3 loop reads CASREGSGNTIYF. The CDR3 nucleotides read TGTGCCAGCAGGGAGGGGTCTGGAAACACCATATATTTT.

The chain uses TRBV7-9 and TRBJ2-5, with 10 bases aligning to TRBD1. With 5 bases clipped from V and 5 bases from J, the junction kept 8 bases outside the gene matches. This CDR3 comprises 15 residues. CDR1 is SEHNR, CDR2 FQNEAQ, per germline (reference sequence). The CDR3 here is CASSRGQGVWETQYF. In nucleotides, the CDR3 is TGTGCCAGCAGCAGAGGACAGGGGGTTTGGGAGACCCAGTACTTC.

This clone was seen only once. The V and J genes are TRBV6-5 and TRBJ2-1, with D possibly TRBD1 on 6 matching bases. Germline V CDR1 and CDR2: MNHEY, SVGAGI. Trimming stripped 4 bases from V and 3 bases from J, with 13 bases between. The CDR3 sequence is 15 residues long. Here the CDR3 reads CASSSGTTLYNEQFF. In nucleotides, the CDR3 is TGTGCCAGCAGTTCCGGGACAACCCTCTACAATGAGCAGTTCTTC.

The chain couples TRBV5-1 to TRBJ1-2, with TRBD1 identical over 7 bases. This CDR3 contains 13 residues. The V gene end was trimmed by 1 base and the J gene end by 3 bases; junction bases not matched to a gene: 0. The germline V gene encodes CDR1 SGHRS and CDR2 YFSETQ. The CDR3 sequence: CASSLQGDYGYTF. CDR3 bases: TGCGCCAGCAGCTTGCAGGGGGACTATGGCTACACCTTC. The variable domain in full, with the rest retrieved from reference TRBV5-1 and TRBJ1-2, is KAGVTQTPRYLIKTRGQQVTLSCSPISGHRSVSWYQQTPGQGLQFLFEYFSETQRNKGNFPGRFSGRQFSNSRSEMNVSTLELGDSALYLCASSLQGDYGYTFGSGTRLTVV.

The V and J genes are TRBV9 and TRBJ2-5; D unclear. The CDR3 is 12 residues long. The V gene's germline CDR1 is SGDLS and CDR2 YYNGEE. With 6 bases removed from V and 7 bases from J, the gap between germline ends came to 13 bases. The DNA of the CDR3 is TGTGCCAGCAATTCAGAAGCAGGGACCCAGTACTTC. Its translation: CASNSEAGTQYF.

This sequence joins TRBV7-8 and TRBJ2-6; D gene ambiguous. V was trimmed by 5 bases and J by 5 bases, leaving 19 bases between them. The CDR3 totals 17 residues. Germline assignment: CDR1 SGHVS and CDR2 FQNEAQ. The CDR3 region is CASSDCDPQSRANVLTF. CDR3 nucleotide sequence: TGTGCCAGCAGCGACTGTGACCCACAAAGTCGGGCCAACGTCCTGACTTTC.

The count of this clone is one. The J gene is TRBJ2-7, the V gene TRBV19; TRBD1 agrees at 9 bases. The CDR3 loop spans 15 amino acids. V shed 3 bases and J 6 bases; nucleotides not matched to a gene: 9. Germline V gene sequence: CDR1 LNHDA, CDR2 SQIVND (reference sequence). The CDR3 reads CASSITGTGLFEQYF. The CDR3 region has the DNA TGTGCCAGTAGTATTACCGGGACAGGGCTCTTCGAGCAGTACTTC.